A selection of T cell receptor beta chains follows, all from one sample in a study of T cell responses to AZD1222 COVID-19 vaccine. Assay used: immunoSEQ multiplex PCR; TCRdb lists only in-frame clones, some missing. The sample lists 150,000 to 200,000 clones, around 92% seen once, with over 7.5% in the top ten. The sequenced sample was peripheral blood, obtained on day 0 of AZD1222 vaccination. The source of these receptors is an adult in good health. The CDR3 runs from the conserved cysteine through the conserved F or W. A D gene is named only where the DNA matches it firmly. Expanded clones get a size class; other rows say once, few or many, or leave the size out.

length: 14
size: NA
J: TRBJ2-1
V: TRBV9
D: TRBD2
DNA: TGTGCCAGCAGCGTAGCCACTAGCGGGAATGAGCAGTTCTTC
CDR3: CASSVATSGNEQFF

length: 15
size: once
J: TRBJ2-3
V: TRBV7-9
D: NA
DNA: TGTGCCAGCAGCTTAGCGGCGGGAAGCACAGATACGCAGTATTTT
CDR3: CASSLAAGSTDTQYF

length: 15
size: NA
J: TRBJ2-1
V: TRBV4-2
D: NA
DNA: TGTGCCAGCAGCCAAGGGGGAACGACGTACAATGAGCAGTTCTTC
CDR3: CASSQGGTTYNEQFF

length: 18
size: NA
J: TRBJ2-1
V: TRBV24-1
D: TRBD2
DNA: TGTGCCACCAGTGATGACGTTGGGAGGAAGCGGGAGTTCAATGAGCAGTTCTTC
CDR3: CATSDDVGRKREFNEQFF

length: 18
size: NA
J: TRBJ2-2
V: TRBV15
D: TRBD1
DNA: TGTGCCACCAGCAGAGATCTAATAGGGACAGGGGGCACCGGGGAGCTGTTTTTT
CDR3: CATSRDLIGTGGTGELFF

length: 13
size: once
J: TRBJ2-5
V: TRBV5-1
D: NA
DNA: TGCGCCAGCAGCTTGATAGGGGGGGAGACCCAGTACTTC
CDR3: CASSLIGGETQYF

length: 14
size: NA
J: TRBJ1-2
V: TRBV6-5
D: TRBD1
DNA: TGTGCCAGCAGTCACAGGGGATCAGGCTATGGCTACACCTTC
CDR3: CASSHRGSGYGYTF

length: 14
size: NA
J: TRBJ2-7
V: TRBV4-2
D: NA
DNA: TGTGCCAGCAGCCAAGAGGGAGGCACCTACGAGCAGTACTTC
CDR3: CASSQEGGTYEQYF

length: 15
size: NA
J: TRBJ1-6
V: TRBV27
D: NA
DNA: TGTGCCAGCAGTTTACGGCAACTTGGTAATTCACCCCTCCACTTT
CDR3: CASSLRQLGNSPLHF

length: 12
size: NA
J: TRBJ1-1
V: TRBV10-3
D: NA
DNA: TGTGCCATCAGATCTGCGAACACTGAAGCTTTCTTT
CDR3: CAIRSANTEAFF

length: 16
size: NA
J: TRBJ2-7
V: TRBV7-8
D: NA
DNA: TGTGCCAGCAGCTTCTCCGATCCAGGGGAAGCCTACGAGCAGTACTTC
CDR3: CASSFSDPGEAYEQYF

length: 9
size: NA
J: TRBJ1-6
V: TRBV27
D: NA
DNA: TGTGCCACACATCGGCCCCTCCACTTT
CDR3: CATHRPLHF

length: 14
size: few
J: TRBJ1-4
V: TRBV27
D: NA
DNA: TGTGCCAGCAGTTTCTCACAGGGAGGGGAAAAACTGTTTTTT
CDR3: CASSFSQGGEKLFF

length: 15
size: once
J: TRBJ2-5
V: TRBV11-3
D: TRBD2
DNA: TGTGCCAGCAGCTTAGGGGGACCGGGAGGAGAGACCCAGTACTTC
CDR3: CASSLGGPGGETQYF

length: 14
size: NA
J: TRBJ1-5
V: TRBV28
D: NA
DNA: TGTGCCAGCAGTTTGTCAGGGCCAAATCAGCCCCAGCATTTT
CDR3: CASSLSGPNQPQHF

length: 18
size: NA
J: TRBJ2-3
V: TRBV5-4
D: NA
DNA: TGTGCCAGCAGCTTGGCCGCGGCTCGTAGCGGAAGCACAGATACGCAGTATTTT
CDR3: CASSLAAARSGSTDTQYF

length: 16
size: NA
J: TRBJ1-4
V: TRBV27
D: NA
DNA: TGTGCCAGCAGTCGACGGCACCGCGGAGCTAATGAAAAACTGTTTTTT
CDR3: CASSRRHRGANEKLFF

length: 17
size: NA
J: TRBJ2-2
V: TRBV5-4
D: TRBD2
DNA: TGTGCCAGCAGCTTGGGAGGGACTAGCGGGAACACCGGGGAGCTGTTTTTT
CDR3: CASSLGGTSGNTGELFF

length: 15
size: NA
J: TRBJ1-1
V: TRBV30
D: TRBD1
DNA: TGTGCCTGGAGTGTCCGGACAGGGGGTTACACTGAAGCTTTCTTT
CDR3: CAWSVRTGGYTEAFF

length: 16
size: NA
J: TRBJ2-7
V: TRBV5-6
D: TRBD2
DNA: TGTGCCAGCAGCTCCAGCGGGAGCAGGGACTACTACGAGCAGTACTTC
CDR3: CASSSSGSRDYYEQYF

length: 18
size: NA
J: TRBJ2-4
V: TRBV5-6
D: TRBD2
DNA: TGTGCCAGCAGCGATCGCCTACTAGCGGAAATAGCCAAAAACATTCAGTACTTC
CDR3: CASSDRLLAEIAKNIQYF

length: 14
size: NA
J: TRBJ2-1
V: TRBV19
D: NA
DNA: TGTGCCAGTAGGGTCCGCGCGGAGCACAATGAGCAGTTCTTC
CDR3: CASRVRAEHNEQFF

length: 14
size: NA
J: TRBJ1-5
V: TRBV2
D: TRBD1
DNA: TGTGCCAGCAGTGAAGACAGGGGGCCCCAGCCCCAGCATTTT
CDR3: CASSEDRGPQPQHF

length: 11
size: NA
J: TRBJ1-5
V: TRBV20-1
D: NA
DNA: TGCAGTGCTAGAGGGGATCAGCCCCAGCATTTT
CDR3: CSARGDQPQHF

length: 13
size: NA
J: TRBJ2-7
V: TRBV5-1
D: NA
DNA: TGCGCCAGCAGCTTGGGGCCAGCCTACGAGCAGTACTTC
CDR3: CASSLGPAYEQYF

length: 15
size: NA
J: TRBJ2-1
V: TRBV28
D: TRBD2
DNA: TGTGCCAGCAGTTTACCCGGACTAGCGAACAATGAGCAGTTCTTC
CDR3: CASSLPGLANNEQFF

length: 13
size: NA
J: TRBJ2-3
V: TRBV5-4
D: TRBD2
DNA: TGTGCCAACCAGCGGGAGGGCACAGATACGCAGTATTTT
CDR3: CANQREGTDTQYF

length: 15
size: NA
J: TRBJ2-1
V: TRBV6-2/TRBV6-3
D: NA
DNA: TGTGCCAGCAGTAGCTCGGGACCGACCTTAGGCGAGCAGTTCTTC
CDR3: CASSSSGPTLGEQFF

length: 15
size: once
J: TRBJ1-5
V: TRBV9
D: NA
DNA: TGTGCCAGCAGCGCGTCGATGGCAGGTAATCAGCCCCAGCATTTT
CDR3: CASSASMAGNQPQHF

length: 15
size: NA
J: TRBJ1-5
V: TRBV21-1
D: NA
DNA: TGTGCCAGCAGCAAAAGGACGGGGCGAAATCAGCCCCAGCATTTT
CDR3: CASSKRTGRNQPQHF

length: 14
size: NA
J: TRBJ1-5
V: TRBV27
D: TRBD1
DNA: TGTGCCAGCAGTAGTACAGGGGCCAATCAGCCCCAGCATTTT
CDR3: CASSSTGANQPQHF

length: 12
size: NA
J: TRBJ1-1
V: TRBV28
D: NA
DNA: TGTGCCAGCAGTCGGGGGGACACTGAAGCTTTCTTT
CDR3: CASSRGDTEAFF

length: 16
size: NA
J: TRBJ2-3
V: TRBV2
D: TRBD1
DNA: TGTGCCAGCAGTGTAGACGACAGGGCCATCACAGATACGCAGTATTTT
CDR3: CASSVDDRAITDTQYF

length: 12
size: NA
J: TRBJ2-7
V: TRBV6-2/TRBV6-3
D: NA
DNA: TGTGCCAGCAGTTACTTGACGTACGAGCAGTACTTC
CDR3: CASSYLTYEQYF

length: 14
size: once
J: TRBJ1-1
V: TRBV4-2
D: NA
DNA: TGTGCCAGCAGCCAAGAACCGTGGGCAGGTGAAGCTTTCTTT
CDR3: CASSQEPWAGEAFF

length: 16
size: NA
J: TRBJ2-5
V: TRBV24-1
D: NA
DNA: TGTGCCACCAGTGATCCCCTCGGGACGGATCAAGAGACCCAGTACTTC
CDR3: CATSDPLGTDQETQYF

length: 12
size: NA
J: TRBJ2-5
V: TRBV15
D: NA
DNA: TGTGCCACCAGCAGGCTCCAAGAGACCCAGTACTTC
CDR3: CATSRLQETQYF

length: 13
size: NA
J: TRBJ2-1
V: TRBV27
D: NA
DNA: TGTGCCAGCAGTTTCACTCGAGAATATGAGCAGTTCTTC
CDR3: CASSFTREYEQFF

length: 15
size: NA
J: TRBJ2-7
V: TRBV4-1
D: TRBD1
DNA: TGCGCCAGCAGCCAAGAGTACAGGGGGCCCTACGAGCAGTACTTC
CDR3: CASSQEYRGPYEQYF

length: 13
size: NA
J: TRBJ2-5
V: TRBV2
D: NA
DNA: TGTGCCAGCAGAGGGGACTACCAAGAGACCCAGTACTTC
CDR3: CASRGDYQETQYF

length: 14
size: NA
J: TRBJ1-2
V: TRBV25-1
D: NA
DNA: TGTGCCAGCAGTCTAACAGAGAGGCTTGATGGCTACACCTTC
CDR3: CASSLTERLDGYTF

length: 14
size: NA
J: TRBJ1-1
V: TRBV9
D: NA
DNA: TGTGCCAGCAGCGTAGCTACAGGAGGGACTGAAGCTTTCTTT
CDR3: CASSVATGGTEAFF

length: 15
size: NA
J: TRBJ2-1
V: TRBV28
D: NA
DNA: TGTGCCAGCAGTTTATTCGGGGTAACCTACAATGAGCAGTTCTTC
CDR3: CASSLFGVTYNEQFF

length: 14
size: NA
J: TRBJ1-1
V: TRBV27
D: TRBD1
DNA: TGTGCCAGCAGTTCCGGGACAGGTTATACTGAAGCTTTCTTT
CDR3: CASSSGTGYTEAFF

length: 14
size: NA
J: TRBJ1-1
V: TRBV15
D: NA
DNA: TGTGCCACCAGCAGAGTAAGAATGAACACTGAAGCTTTCTTT
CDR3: CATSRVRMNTEAFF

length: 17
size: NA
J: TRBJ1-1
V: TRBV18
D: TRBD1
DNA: TGTGCCAGCTCACCCCAGCGCTCCGGACAGGTCCACACTGAAGCTTTCTTT
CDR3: CASSPQRSGQVHTEAFF

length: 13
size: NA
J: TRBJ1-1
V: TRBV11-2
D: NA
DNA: TGTGCCAGCAGCATGACTACCGAGCAAAAAGCTTTCTTT
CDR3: CASSMTTEQKAFF

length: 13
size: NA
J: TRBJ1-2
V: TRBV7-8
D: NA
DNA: TGTGCCAGCAGCCGCCGAGGGGACTATGGCTACACCTTC
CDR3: CASSRRGDYGYTF

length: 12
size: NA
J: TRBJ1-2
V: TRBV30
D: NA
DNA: TGTGCCTATATGTATGGGAACTATGGCTACACCTTC
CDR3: CAYMYGNYGYTF

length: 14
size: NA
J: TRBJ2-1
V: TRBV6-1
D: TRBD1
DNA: TGTGCCAGCAGTGAAGGAGCACAGGGGAGTGAGCAGTTCTTC
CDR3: CASSEGAQGSEQFF

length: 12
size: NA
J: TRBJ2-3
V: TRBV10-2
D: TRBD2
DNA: TGCGCCAGCAGTGAGGTAGCGGGGGGCCAGTATTTT
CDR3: CASSEVAGGQYF